What follows describes a single TCR beta chain. Its antigen is currently unknown. This record belongs to a study of T-cell memory formation after mild COVID-19. Overall study: TCR clusters showed largely donor specificity.

Study results and caveats: Those CD4+ clones that contracted were mainly in CM and EM (CD8+ ones in EMRA). CD4/CD8 balance characterized clones contracting day 15 to 85, and CD4+ skew characterized later expanders.

CDR3 length: 14 residues. Per germline, CDR1 SEHNR and CDR2 FQNEAQ (reference sequence). With V trimmed by 4 bases and J by 6 bases, 5 bases remained unmatched. TCRdb redid the calling of the 5' RACE reads with MiXCR, one entry per CDR3 protein. Of approximately 400,000 distinct CDR3 sequences in the sample, about 24% were seen once. The chain couples TRBV7-9 to TRBJ1-2, with 10 bases fitting TRBD1. The sequenced sample consisted of PBMCs or a T cell subset sorted from them (not recorded which). This clonotype was obtained from an adult woman who had mild COVID-19 (a few samples of this study predate the infection). Cell type and time point are not known. The CDR3 DNA sequence: TGTGCCAGCAGCTACGAGACAGGGGGCGATGGCTACACCTTC. Residues: CASSYETGGDGYTF.